This is a list of T cell receptor beta chains from one sample in a study of cytomegalovirus exposure and HLA in healthy donors. TCRdb keeps only in-frame clones here, not all; method: immunoSEQ multiplex PCR. The sample is made up of approximately 110,000 clones, and the top ten hold 1% of it. Material for sequencing was PBMCs. The receptors here all came from a man aged 18-30 years in good health and CMV-seronegative. The CDR3 runs from the conserved cysteine through the conserved F or W. D genes are given only for firm matches.

J: TRBJ1-2; D: -; V: TRBV19; DNA: TGTGCCAGTAGTATCGGGGGAGGTGGCTACACCTTC; CDR3: CASSIGGGGYTF
J: TRBJ2-2; D: TRBD2; V: TRBV5-6; DNA: TGTGCCAGCAGCTTATTAGGCGGGAGGGGCACCGGGGAGCTGTTTTTT; CDR3: CASSLLGGRGTGELFF
J: TRBJ1-1; D: TRBD1; V: TRBV25-1; DNA: TGTGCCAGCAGACAACAGGGGGAAGCTTTCTTT; CDR3: CASRQQGEAFF
J: TRBJ1-4; D: -; V: TRBV10-2; DNA: TGCGCCAGCAGGGGGGCTCCTCGGGCCCCTAATGAAAAACTGTTTTTT; CDR3: CASRGAPRAPNEKLFF
J: TRBJ2-3; D: TRBD2; V: TRBV30; DNA: TGTGCCTGGACCCTGGGACTAGCGGGCCCGTCTCTGAGCACAGATACGCAGTATTTT; CDR3: CAWTLGLAGPSLSTDTQYF
J: TRBJ1-2; D: -; V: TRBV6-5; DNA: TGTGCCAGCAGTTATGAACAGGGCGCTTACTATGGCTACACCTTC; CDR3: CASSYEQGAYYGYTF
J: TRBJ1-5; D: -; V: TRBV7-9; DNA: TGTGCCAGCAGCTCCCAGGGAGGGGGCAATCAGCCCCAGCATTTT; CDR3: CASSSQGGGNQPQHF
J: TRBJ1-1; D: -; V: TRBV10-3; DNA: TGTGCCATCACCGAATTGGCAGGGAACACTGAAGCTTTCTTT; CDR3: CAITELAGNTEAFF
J: TRBJ2-7; D: TRBD1; V: TRBV5-4; DNA: TGTGCCAGCAGCTCCCGGGACAGGGGCTACGAGCAGTACTTC; CDR3: CASSSRDRGYEQYF
J: TRBJ1-2; D: -; V: TRBV11-2; DNA: TGTGCCAGCAGCCCCACATGGGACACGGCCTATGGCTACACCTTC; CDR3: CASSPTWDTAYGYTF
J: TRBJ1-2; D: -; V: TRBV19; DNA: TGTGCCAGTAGTAACGCGGTCGATGGCTACACCTTC; CDR3: CASSNAVDGYTF
J: TRBJ2-1; D: -; V: TRBV7-9; DNA: TGTGCCAGCAGCAAGCTAGTTGGTCTGTTCTTC; CDR3: CASSKLVGLFF
J: TRBJ1-2; D: -; V: TRBV10-3; DNA: TGTGCCATCAGTGAGGGTGAGGGAACCAACTATGGCTACACCTTC; CDR3: CAISEGEGTNYGYTF